Sequencing of this T cell receptor (beta chain) was carried out in a study of response to subunit inactivated influenza vaccine. Study-wide points: It was suggested by the authors that few new T cells are recruited by each seasonal influenza vaccination.

In TCRdb, the RT-PCR reads were re-called with MiXCR into one record per CDR3 protein. The sample contains around 580,000 distinct CDR3 sequences, roughly 15% of which appear only once. This CDR3 comprises 16 residues. From germline, CDR1 is SGHTA and CDR2 FQGNSA. Trimming cost V 3 bases and J 4 bases, with 13 bases left between them. The table lists this clonotype with many counts. Its matching antigen is unknown. The clonotype was recovered from a man aged 45-65 years who received an inactivated influenza vaccine. The chain links TRBV7-2 to TRBJ1-6; the D gene is possibly TRBD1 (5 bases). Sequenced material: PBMCs from blood, taken approximately 12 days after vaccination. CDR3: CASSFQGGAYNSPLHF. The CDR3 DNA sequence: TGTGCCAGCAGCTTCCAGGGTGGAGCTTATAATTCACCCCTCCACTTT.